This entry lists 27 T cell receptor beta chains sequenced from one sample in a study of T cell repertoires in cytomegalovirus infection. For these TCRs, the target antigens are not known. Each CDR3 protein is one row after TCRdb ran MiXCR on the reads. Among roughly 200,000 distinct CDR3 sequences, 35% to 45% were seen once, and the ten largest hold 55% to 60%. Specimen: CD8+ T cells from cultured PBMCs, collected from culture after CMV antigen stimulation. The source is a human donor in good health (CMV status not recorded). Some clones in this sample may be carry-over from other donors' samples.

At least ten counts were recorded for this clonotype. The chain is built from TRBV7-3 and TRBJ1-2; TRBD1 might be the D (5 bases). Trimming stripped 2 bases from V and 5 bases from J, with 9 bases between. Germline values: CDR1 SGHTA, CDR2 FQGTGA. This CDR3 has 13 residues. DNA for the CDR3: TGTGCCAGCAGCTTAGGACGGACATATGGCTACACCTTC. The encoded protein is CASSLGRTYGYTF.

This chain joins TRBV7-3 and TRBJ2-1, with 12 bases matching TRBD2. This CDR3 spans 15 amino acids. Unmatched junction bases numbered 3, after V lost 5 bases and J lost 4 bases. Germline V lookup: CDR1 SGHTA, CDR2 FQGTGA. CDR3 amino acids: CASSAGLAGYNEQFF. CDR3 sequence (DNA): TGTGCCAGCAGCGCCGGACTAGCGGGATACAATGAGCAGTTCTTC.

V is TRBV6-1 and J is TRBJ1-1; D is possibly TRBD1 (5 bases). CDR1 and CDR2 from the germline V gene are MNHNS and SASEGT. V was trimmed by 8 bases and J by 2 bases, leaving 18 bases between them. The CDR3 runs to 15 residues. The chain's CDR3 is CASPATSQGNTEAFF. Here the CDR3 DNA reads TGTGCCAGCCCCGCCACTTCTCAGGGAAACACTGAAGCTTTCTTT.

J is TRBJ1-1 and V is TRBV9, with TRBD1 as a possible D gene (6 bases). The CDR3 has 13 amino acids. Germline V gene lookup returns CDR1 SGDLS and CDR2 YYNGEE. Trimming pared 3 bases from V and 10 bases from J, leaving 16 bases between. This CDR3 reads CASSGEDRLSAFF. In DNA, the CDR3 is TGTGCCAGCAGCGGCGAGGACAGACTTTCAGCTTTCTTT. Variable domain in full (rest from reference TRBV9 and TRBJ1-1): DSGVTQTPKHLITATGQRVTLRCSPRSGDLSVYWYQQSLDQGLQFLIQYYNGEERAKGNILERFSAQQFPDLHSELNLSSLELGDSALYFCASSGEDRLSAFFGQGTRLTVV.

CDR3 in DNA: TGTGCCAGCAGCCCTCCGGGTCAGTACCAAGAGACCCAGTACTTC. Its protein product is CASSPPGQYQETQYF. This chain uses TRBV11-2 with TRBJ2-5; the D is unclear. Trimming took off 5 bases at V and 0 bases at J, with 13 bases between the two ends. The CDR3 runs to 15 residues. Germline CDR1 SGHAT, CDR2 FQNNGV.

This clonotype was detected a few times. This rearrangement joins TRBV5-6 to TRBJ1-5; 10 nucleotides agree with TRBD1. V shed 0 bases and J 9 bases; nucleotides not matched to a gene: 9. The CDR3 has 16 residues. Germline V gene lookup returns CDR1 SGHDT and CDR2 YYEEEE. The CDR3 nucleotides are TGTGCCAGCAGCTTGGGACAGGGGGCTTTCGGTCGGCCCCAGCATTTT. Residues: CASSLGQGAFGRPQHF. Full variable domain (outside the CDR3, taken from reference TRBV5-6 and TRBJ1-5): DAGVTQSPTHLIKTRGQQVTLRCSPKSGHDTVSWYQQALGQGPQFIFQYYEEEERQRGNFPDRFSGHQFPNYSSELNVNALLLGDSALYLCASSLGQGAFGRPQHFGDGTRLSIL.

This clonotype was counted between two and nine times. This sequence joins TRBV12-5 and TRBJ2-7; 7 nucleotides align to TRBD1. This CDR3 region has 14 residues. Looked up from germline, CDR1 is LGHNT and CDR2 is FRNRAP. Trimming cost V 3 bases and J 0 bases; bases outside gene matches: 2. CDR3 bases: TGTGCTAGTGGTTTAACAGGGGCCTCCTACGAGCAGTACTTC. Protein product: CASGLTGASYEQYF.

This clonotype was seen a few times. The V and J genes are TRBV7-9 and TRBJ1-4; D is possibly TRBD1 (6 bases). The CDR3 extends over 16 amino acids. CDR1 is SEHNR, CDR2 FQNEAQ, per germline (reference sequence). V lost 1 base and J 10 bases, leaving 19 bases between the germline ends. DNA of the CDR3: TGTGCCAGCAGCTTAGGAATCAGGGGAGCATACCGAAAACTGTTTTTT. It encodes CASSLGIRGAYRKLFF.

This clonotype came up a few times. The chain is built from TRBV28 and TRBJ2-1; D uncertain. The CDR3 runs to 13 residues. The germline V and J ends were trimmed by 7 bases and 4 bases, with 11 bases remaining between them. The V gene's germline CDR1 is MDHEN and CDR2 SYDVKM. The CDR3 is CASTTSRYNEQFF. The CDR3 DNA reads TGTGCCAGCACCACAAGCAGGTACAATGAGCAGTTCTTC.

This chain links TRBV27 with TRBJ1-3, with D possibly being TRBD1 (6 bases). Germline V gene sequence: CDR1 MNHEY, CDR2 SMNVEV (reference sequence). Trimming cost V 7 bases and J 3 bases, with 13 bases left between them. The CDR3 loop spans 14 amino acids. CDR3: CASKLQGSGNTIYF. The CDR3, as DNA: TGTGCCAGCAAACTACAGGGTAGTGGAAACACCATATATTTT.

This clonotype was seen a handful of times. The rearrangement joins TRBV27 to TRBJ2-7; 9 positions agree with TRBD1. The CDR3 sequence is 17 residues long. Looked up from germline, CDR1 is MNHEY and CDR2 is SMNVEV (reference sequence). The ends lost 5 bases at V and 2 bases at J; junction bases unmatched: 13. For the CDR3, the DNA is TGTGCCAGCAGTAACCTGATGACCGGGACAGGGCCCTACGAGCAGTACTTC. It encodes CASSNLMTGTGPYEQYF.

The gene calls are TRBV20-1 and TRBJ1-5; D unclear. Germline lookup yields CDR1 DFQATT and CDR2 SNEGSKA (reference sequence). This CDR3 is 13 amino acids long. Trimming left V 3 bases short and J 4 bases short, with 10 bases between. The chain's CDR3 is CSARTSRNQPQHF. The DNA for the CDR3 is TGCAGTGCTAGGACAAGCAGGAATCAGCCCCAGCATTTT.

Only a few counts were recorded for this clonotype. This chain uses TRBV10-3 with TRBJ1-1; TRBD1 is a possible D gene (6 bases). Germline-derived CDR1 and CDR2 are ENHRY and SYGVKD. Trimming pared 6 bases from V and 1 base from J, leaving 18 bases between. This CDR3 contains 16 residues. This CDR3 is CAISDRLRSENTEAFF. The CDR3 DNA follows: TGTGCCATCAGCGACAGGCTGCGATCCGAGAACACTGAAGCTTTCTTT.

This clonotype showed up just a few times. The chain uses TRBV27 and TRBJ1-2, with a possible D match to TRBD1 (5 bases). This CDR3 region has 12 residues. CDR1 is MNHEY, CDR2 SMNVEV, per germline (reference sequence). V lost 8 bases to trimming and J lost 3 bases, with 10 bases between them. In nucleotides, the CDR3 is TGTGCCAGCGGGGGGAGCGACTATGGCTACACCTTC. Amino acids: CASGGSDYGYTF.

The CDR3 sequence is CASEAGGSTDTQYF. As DNA, the CDR3 is TGTGCCAGCGAAGCGGGAGGAAGCACAGATACGCAGTATTTT. The chain joins TRBV12-3 or TRBV12-4 to TRBJ2-3; 9 bases match TRBD2. V gave up 8 bases and J gave up 0 bases; unmatched junction bases: 3. CDR3 length: 14 residues.

The chain recombines TRBV7-9 with TRBJ2-1; possible D gene TRBD1, 5 bases. Germline loops: CDR1 SEHNR, CDR2 FQNEAQ (reference sequence). CDR3 length equals 14 residues. Between the trimmed V and J ends, which lost 3 bases and 7 bases, there was a span of 13 bases. The CDR3 sequence is CASSLATEPNEQFF. The CDR3 DNA is TGTGCCAGCAGCTTGGCGACAGAGCCTAATGAGCAGTTCTTC.

The rearrangement links TRBV10-3 to TRBJ2-7; maybe TRBD1 (5 bases). The CDR3 sequence is 16 residues long. Germline values: CDR1 ENHRY, CDR2 SYGVKD. V was shortened by 8 bases and J by 6 bases, with 26 bases between the two germline ends. The CDR3 bases are TGTGCCATCGGCACCCTAGACAGCCCCGCAGTAGGCGAGCAGTACTTC. Residues: CAIGTLDSPAVGEQYF.

The rearrangement links TRBV7-2 to TRBJ1-5, with D possibly TRBD1 on 5 matching bases. V was clipped by 3 bases and J by 1 base, with 19 bases between them. The CDR3 is 18 residues long. The germline V gene encodes CDR1 SGHTA and CDR2 FQGNSA. The CDR3 sequence is CASSLPTGSPKSNQPQHF. CDR3 DNA sequence: TGTGCCAGCAGCTTGCCAACAGGTTCCCCTAAGAGCAATCAGCCCCAGCATTTT.

The chain couples TRBV20-1 to TRBJ2-2, with 8 bases lining up with TRBD1. This CDR3 has 15 residues. The germline CDR1 and CDR2 sequences are DFQATT and SNEGSKA (reference sequence). V dropped 6 bases and J dropped 4; count of bases not matched to a gene: 10. CDR3 sequence: CSAPTGDPSTGELFF. The CDR3 DNA reads TGCAGTGCGCCGACAGGGGACCCCTCCACCGGGGAGCTGTTTTTT.

The rearrangement links TRBV12-3 or TRBV12-4 to TRBJ1-1; D is ambiguous. The CDR3 loop spans 13 amino acids. V was pared by 7 bases and J by 4 bases, with 13 bases between. The CDR3 loop is CASKLALGTEAFF. The CDR3 DNA is TGTGCCAGCAAATTAGCTTTAGGCACTGAAGCTTTCTTT.

This clonotype showed up just a few times. The chain joins TRBV7-8 to TRBJ2-1; D is ambiguous. With 0 bases removed from V and 2 bases from J, the gap between germline ends came to 8 bases. CDR1 and CDR2 from the germline V gene are SGHVS and FQNEAQ. The CDR3 has 15 amino acids. CDR3 in DNA: TGTGCCAGCAGCTTAGCCGGCAGACCCTACAATGAGCAGTTCTTC. Residues: CASSLAGRPYNEQFF.

The V call is TRBV10-3, the J call TRBJ1-2, with unresolved D. V was trimmed by 3 bases and J by 1 base, leaving 12 bases between them. The CDR3 has 15 residues. Germline CDR1 reads ENHRY; CDR2 reads SYGVKD. DNA for the CDR3: TGTGCCATCAGTGAAAGGGCCCGGGTTAACTATGGCTACACCTTC. Translation gives CAISERARVNYGYTF.

This sequence joins TRBV12-3 or TRBV12-4 and TRBJ1-2, with no clear D. Between the trimmed V and J ends, which lost 7 bases and 8 bases, there was a span of 17 bases. The CDR3 covers 13 residues. The CDR3 DNA sequence: TGTGCCAGCACCGCCACCGCCGCCTCGGGCTACACCTTC. It translates to CASTATAASGYTF.

This clonotype was seen a few times. The gene calls are TRBV7-9 and TRBJ1-5; TRBD1 might be the D (6 bases). Germline V lookup: CDR1 SEHNR, CDR2 FQNEAQ (reference sequence). This CDR3 contains 15 residues. V was trimmed by 4 bases and J by 6 bases, leaving 16 bases between them. Here the CDR3 reads CASSCLASRGQPQHF. The DNA of the CDR3 is TGTGCCAGCAGCTGCCTCGCCTCCAGGGGTCAGCCCCAGCATTTT. The full variable domain, its missing parts supplied by reference TRBV7-9 and TRBJ1-5, is DTGVSQNPRHKITKRGQNVTFRCDPISEHNRLYWYRQTLGQGPEFLTYFQNEAQLEKSRLLSDRFSAERPKGSFSTLEIQRTEQGDSAMYLCASSCLASRGQPQHFGDGTRLSIL.

Many counts were recorded for this clonotype. The V and J genes are TRBV7-2 and TRBJ2-5, with 9 bases fitting TRBD2. Germline CDR1 reads SGHTA; CDR2 reads FQGNSA. The CDR3 runs to 15 residues. The J segment lost 5 bases and the V segment lost 2 bases, leaving 6 bases of the junction unmatched. The CDR3 spells CASSLISGSSETQYF. CDR3 DNA sequence: TGTGCCAGCAGCTTAATTAGCGGGAGTTCGGAGACCCAGTACTTC.

This chain uses TRBV12-3 or TRBV12-4 with TRBJ1-3; 7 positions match TRBD1. The V gene end was trimmed by 7 bases and the J gene end by 1 base; junction bases not matched to a gene: 13. The CDR3 totals 17 residues. CDR3 nucleotides: TGTGCCAGCACCTCTTCCGGGACAGCGTTATCTGGAAACACCATATATTTT. This encodes CASTSSGTALSGNTIYF.

The rearrangement links TRBV19 to TRBJ1-2; TRBD1 matches at 12 bases. The CDR3 sequence is 15 residues long. With 3 bases clipped from V and 4 bases from J, the junction kept 3 bases outside the gene matches. Germline lookup yields CDR1 LNHDA and CDR2 SQIVND (reference sequence). CDR3 sequence (DNA): TGTGCCAGTAGTATGGGACAGGGGGCCGGCTATGGCTACACCTTC. It is translated as CASSMGQGAGYGYTF.